Sequencing of this TCR beta chain was carried out in a study of blood T cell repertoires in COVID-19 (dated by TCRdb to 2019 to 2021). Regarding the research as a whole: Samples covering the acute and convalescent phases of COVID-19 were provided by collaborators in the United States, Italy and Spain. The material from the prospective study consisted of cDNA or gDNA derived from T cells, B-cell-depleted T cells, or PBMCs. Deeply sampled blood TCRbeta repertoires from subjects exposed to, actively infected with, or recovered from COVID-19 were included in the dataset. The repertoires were made available in a free public database intended to serve as a resource for research on the immune response to SARS-CoV-2. The samples were drawn from two sources: the first 160 participants of the ongoing ImmuneRACE study, and 1,200 or so subjects contributed by 6 global collaborators. The sample metadata nearly always contained a de-identified subject ID, COVID-19 status, age in years and sex. Where available, HLA class I and class II types were obtained from metadata supplied by the sample provider rather than from assay-based typing.

The CDR3, cysteine through phenylalanine, is 15 amino acids long. Only CDR3 DNA remains: 45 bases, in frame from the first base. V and J lose 5 bases and 5 bases, and a span of 16 bases separates them. From a lookup of the germline V gene, CDR1 and CDR2 are SGHVS and FQNEAQ. Overall study outcomes, separate from this receptor: How much clinical and demographic metadata was included differed by source and by participant, and the metadata was provided uncurated.

Collaborating institutions collected whole blood in K2EDTA tubes following their own protocols. For TCRbeta analysis, collaborator samples were shipped as frozen whole blood, as isolated PBMCs, or as DNA extracted from either sample type. In regard to this clone: Its binding antigen is unknown. Qualities for individual bases were not recorded, and no much larger clone is one base off.

TCRbeta CDR3 regions were amplified from genomic DNA using the immunoSEQ Assay, a bias-controlled multiplex PCR. For the original study's pipeline: The number of nucleated cells in each sample was estimated from the amplification of reference gene primers within the assay. To quantify the absolute abundance of each unique TCRbeta CDR3 rearrangement, sequence reads were collapsed and filtered. For each sample, productive Simpson clonality was calculated by taking the square root of Simpson's diversity index across productive rearrangements. Here the immuneACCESS table is served through TCRdb, limited to in-frame sequences with V and J called. Missing clones are a known gap in these copies; in checked studies unresolved V genes cover under half, and the rest lacks a known reason. V and J calls plus clone size are reproduced from that table; the DNA served to infer D and trimming. The table for this sample lists about 86,000 clones; around four fifths of them were counted only once. The ten largest clonotypes hold nearly 3.5% of the sample.

The receptor's source is a man aged 45-65 years with acute or convalescent COVID-19. Sequencing was performed on peripheral blood. The receptor chain draws on TRBV7-8 and TRBJ1-5; the D segment could be TRBD1, given 6 matching bases. CDR3 reads: CASSAGTREDQPQHF. At the DNA level, the sequence is TGTGCCAGCAGCGCCGGGACAAGAGAAGATCAGCCCCAGCATTTT.